The 27 T cell receptor beta chains presented below share a single source sample, sequenced in a study of T cells in Graves' hyperthyroidism and ophthalmopathy. RNA transcripts gave rise to amplified TCR beta CDR3 regions. An initial round of RT-PCR targeting the TCR CDR3 relied on the HTBI primer set. Each CDR3 protein is one row after TCRdb ran MiXCR on the multiplex PCR reads. The sample contains 660,000 or so distinct CDR3 sequences, 45% of which appear only once. Material: peripheral blood or thyroid tissue (not recorded which). The receptors here all came from an adult man with Graves' disease, either hyperthyroidism or ophthalmopathy (not recorded which).

This clonotype has a handful of counts. The chain recombines TRBV6-5 with TRBJ2-5; D is unresolved. CDR1 MNHEY and CDR2 SVGAGI come from the germline V gene. The CDR3 is made up of 13 amino acids. The V end was cut by 2 bases, the J end by 5 bases, with 9 bases between. The CDR3 DNA reads as TGTGCCAGCAGTTACCCTGGAATGGAGACCCAGTACTTC. Its protein is CASSYPGMETQYF.

The V gene is TRBV7-9, the J gene TRBJ2-6; D gene uncertain. The CDR3 has 19 residues. Germline V gene data show CDR1 as SEHNR and CDR2 as FQNEAQ (reference sequence). Trimming removed 5 bases from V and 0 bases from J, with 20 bases in between. This chain's CDR3 is CASSQAGSTLSSGANVLTF. The CDR3 bases are TGTGCCAGCAGCCAAGCCGGCAGTACGCTCAGCTCTGGGGCCAACGTCCTGACTTTC.

This rearrangement joins TRBV12-3 or TRBV12-4 to TRBJ1-2, with D possibly being TRBD1 (6 bases). V was shortened by 6 bases and J by 4 bases, with 18 bases between the two germline ends. The CDR3 covers 15 residues. DNA of the CDR3: TGTGCCAGCAGCAACGGCAGGGGATTAGGCTATGGCTACACCTTC. Encoded protein: CASSNGRGLGYGYTF.

This clonotype showed up many times. This sequence joins TRBV6-5 and TRBJ2-6; D ambiguous. Trimming cost V 5 bases and J 4 bases, with 9 bases left between them. CDR1 MNHEY and CDR2 SVGAGI come from the germline V gene. The CDR3 covers 14 residues. The CDR3 sequence: CASSEVTGANVLTF. For the CDR3, the DNA is TGTGCCAGCAGTGAGGTAACCGGGGCCAACGTCCTGACTTTC.

The chain uses TRBV12-3 or TRBV12-4 and TRBJ1-1; 9 bases map to TRBD1. Trimming cost V 6 bases and J 8 bases; bases outside gene matches: 4. The CDR3 sequence is 12 residues long. The CDR3 sequence is CASSLTGGEAFF. The DNA for the CDR3 is TGTGCCAGCAGCCTCACAGGGGGCGAAGCTTTCTTT.

V and J are TRBV11-2 and TRBJ2-7, with 7 bases lining up with TRBD1. This CDR3 contains 14 residues. J lost 5 bases, V lost 0 bases, and 4 bases had no gene match. Germline CDR1 reads SGHAT; CDR2 reads FQNNGV. The CDR3 sequence is CASSLDDRADEQYF. For the CDR3, the DNA is TGTGCCAGCAGCTTAGACGACAGGGCGGACGAGCAGTACTTC.

V gene TRBV5-1 combines with J gene TRBJ2-7; D gene unclear. V was pared by 0 bases and J by 9 bases, with 13 bases between. The CDR3 spans 13 residues. Germline V gene sequence: CDR1 SGHRS, CDR2 YFSETQ. CDR3 sequence: CASSLVGREAQYF. DNA for the CDR3: TGCGCCAGCAGCTTGGTAGGCCGAGAGGCGCAGTACTTC.

This clonotype has a count of ten or more. The J gene is TRBJ1-6, the V gene TRBV6-5; no definite D call. This CDR3 comprises 12 residues. Germline V gene data show CDR1 as MNHEY and CDR2 as SVGAGI. Trimming took 6 bases from V and 7 from J, leaving 7 bases between them. The CDR3 nucleotides read TGTGCCAGCAGCTCCAGAAATTCACCCCTCCACTTT. It codes for CASSSRNSPLHF.

Only a few counts were recorded for this clonotype. This chain uses TRBV7-4 with TRBJ2-6; no reliable D call. V was shortened by 1 base and J by 0 bases, with 10 bases between the two germline ends. Germline V gene lookup returns CDR1 SGHVT and CDR2 SQSDAQ. The CDR3 runs 17 residues. CDR3 in DNA: TGTGCCAGCAGCTTAGACCTTCAGGTCTCTGGGGCCAACGTCCTGACTTTC. It specifies CASSLDLQVSGANVLTF.

The chain carries TRBV25-1 and TRBJ1-1; D not resolved. This CDR3 is 13 amino acids long. Germline V gene lookup returns CDR1 MGHDK and CDR2 SYGVNS. Trimming left V 8 bases short and J 0 bases short, with 10 bases between. CDR3 bases: TGTGCCAGCGTTGAAACGGTGAACACTGAAGCTTTCTTT. Translating it yields CASVETVNTEAFF.

With regard to this clonotype: The junction departs from the called germline gene at one end, perhaps through a read error. The chain joins TRBV11-1 to TRBJ2-2; 10 bases are shared with TRBD1. Germline V gene data show CDR1 as SGHAT and CDR2 as FQDESV (reference sequence). The CDR3 runs 16 residues. CDR3 nucleotide sequence: TGTGCCAGCAGCTATGGGACAGGGGTCGACACCGGGGAGCTGGTTTTT. Amino acid sequence: CASSYGTGVDTGELVF.

A few counts support this clonotype. The germline gene is not matched at one end of the junction; a read error may be the cause. J is TRBJ2-7 and V is TRBV7-9; TRBD1 matches at 10 bases. The CDR3 is 14 residues long. CDR1 and CDR2 (germline): SEHNR, FQNEAQ (reference sequence). CDR3 in DNA: TGCGCCAGCAGCTTGGGGGACAGGGGAAACGAGCAGTACTTC. Translating gives CASSLGDRGNEQYF.

This clonotype showed up just a few times. The rearrangement uses TRBV13 and TRBJ1-2; D is undetermined. CDR1 and CDR2 from the germline V gene are PRHDT and FYEKMQ (reference sequence). The CDR3 runs 13 residues. V was shortened by 5 bases and J by 10 bases, with 17 bases between the two germline ends. CDR3 sequence reads: CASSPLPGPHYTF. The CDR3 nucleotides read TGTGCCAGCAGCCCCTTACCGGGCCCTCACTACACCTTC.

The V call is TRBV29-1, the J call TRBJ1-2, with D possibly TRBD1 on 5 matching bases. Trimming stripped 7 bases from V and 4 bases from J, with 25 bases between. Germline V gives CDR1 SQVTM, CDR2 ANQGSEA. CDR3 length: 16 residues. The CDR3 is CSASSSLRDGSYGYTF. The DNA of the CDR3 is TGCAGCGCCAGCAGTTCTCTCCGGGACGGAAGCTATGGCTACACCTTC.

This clonotype was seen a handful of times. The chain combines TRBV6-5 with TRBJ2-5, with D possibly being TRBD1 (6 bases). The CDR3 is 14 residues long. The germline gives CDR1 MNHEY, CDR2 SVGAGI. Trimming removed 6 bases from V and 1 base from J, with 12 bases in between. DNA for the CDR3: TGTGCCAGCAGCTACGGGGACATCCAAGAGACCCAGTACTTC. Protein: CASSYGDIQETQYF.

The chain employs TRBV12-3 or TRBV12-4 and TRBJ1-4, with D possibly being TRBD1 (6 bases). Trimming pared 7 bases from V and 10 bases from J, leaving 22 bases between. This CDR3 contains 15 residues. In DNA, the CDR3 is TGTGCCAGCACCCCCGACGGGGGGGCGCCAGGAAAACTGTTTTTT. Protein: CASTPDGGAPGKLFF.

The chain is built from TRBV6-6 and TRBJ1-6; D is perhaps TRBD1 (6 bases). The CDR3 has 15 amino acids. Per germline, CDR1 MNHNY and CDR2 SVGAGI (reference sequence). With 5 bases removed from V and 8 bases from J, the gap between germline ends came to 16 bases. In DNA, the CDR3 is TGTGCCAGCAGTAGACGACAGGCTGTTGATTCACCCCTCCACTTT. The encoded protein is CASSRRQAVDSPLHF.

This clonotype was seen at least ten times. The rearrangement joins TRBV29-1 to TRBJ2-5; 10 positions match TRBD2. After removal of 7 bases from V and 7 bases from J, the junction contained 12 bases not matched to a gene. The CDR3 contains 14 residues. CDR1 SQVTM and CDR2 ANQGSEA come from the germline V gene. The CDR3 sequence: CSAAPTSGEGTQYF. Here the CDR3 DNA reads TGCAGCGCCGCCCCCACTAGCGGGGAAGGGACCCAGTACTTC.

This clonotype was seen many times. The chain has TRBV7-8 and TRBJ2-6; 9 nucleotides agree with TRBD2. The V gene's germline CDR1 is SGHVS and CDR2 FQNEAQ. With V trimmed by 0 bases and J by 1 base, 1 base remained unmatched. The CDR3 runs to 17 residues. The CDR3 protein is CASSLAREGSGANVLTF. The CDR3 bases are TGTGCCAGCAGCTTAGCGCGGGAGGGGTCTGGGGCCAACGTCCTGACTTTC.

There are many counts of this clonotype. The genes are TRBV29-1 and TRBJ2-5; D unresolved. Trimming removed 6 bases at V and 5 bases at J, with 16 bases between. This CDR3 is 13 amino acids long. Germline V gives CDR1 SQVTM, CDR2 ANQGSEA. The CDR3 protein is CSVVGPTGETQYF. DNA for the CDR3: TGCAGCGTCGTCGGCCCGACGGGTGAGACCCAGTACTTC.

This clonotype was detected only a few times. CDR3 protein: CATSDPLHF. The CDR3 coding sequence is TGTGCCACCAGTGATCCCCTCCACTTT. V is TRBV24-1 and J is TRBJ1-6; unclear D gene. This CDR3 is built from 9 residues. Germline V lookup: CDR1 KGHDR, CDR2 SFDVKD. V was trimmed by 3 bases and J by 13 bases, leaving 0 bases between them.

As concerns this clonotype: The junction does not match germline at one end; this may be a read error. V gene TRBV9 combines with J gene TRBJ1-2, with D possibly TRBD1 on 5 matching bases. Germline V gene data show CDR1 as SGDLS and CDR2 as YYNGEE. The CDR3 loop spans 15 amino acids. The CDR3 DNA reads as TGTACCAGCAGCCCCCCACGGGGGGATACCTATGGCTACACCTTC. It yields the protein CTSSPPRGDTYGYTF.

The chain links TRBV20-1 to TRBJ1-6; 9 positions agree with TRBD1. Germline-derived CDR1 and CDR2 are DFQATT and SNEGSKA (reference sequence). This CDR3 comprises 13 residues. This chain's CDR3 is CRKKGQGNSPLHF. CDR3 nucleotide sequence: TGCAGGAAAAAGGGACAGGGCAATTCACCCCTCCACTTT.

This clonotype has a handful of counts. This chain connects TRBV9 to TRBJ2-7, with 9 bases identical to TRBD1. Germline CDR1 reads SGDLS; CDR2 reads YYNGEE. After removal of 3 bases from V and 4 bases from J, the junction contained 5 bases not matched to a gene. The CDR3 has 14 residues. Here the CDR3 DNA reads TGTGCCAGCAGCGCGCAGACAGGGGGGTACGAGCAGTACTTC. Protein: CASSAQTGGYEQYF.

Worth noting for this clonotype: A much larger clone lies one base from this, so it may be a read error. The chain has TRBV29-1 and TRBJ1-2, with D unclear. Germline assignment: CDR1 SQVTM and CDR2 ANQGSEA. V was trimmed by 1 base and J by 8 bases, leaving 17 bases between them. The CDR3 runs 14 residues. The CDR3 DNA sequence: TGCAGCGTTGAAGGCGGGATCCTGCGTGACGGCTACACCTTC. Translating it yields CSVEGGILRDGYTF.

This clonotype was seen repeatedly, ten times or more. The rearrangement uses TRBV2 and TRBJ1-1, with D tentatively TRBD1 (5 bases). CDR1 and CDR2 from the germline V gene are SNHLY and FYNNEI. Trimming left V 6 bases short and J 4 bases short, with 15 bases between. The CDR3 is 14 amino acids. The CDR3 loop is CASRAKQGSTEAFF. CDR3 coding DNA: TGTGCCAGCAGGGCCAAGCAGGGTTCCACTGAAGCTTTCTTT.

The rearrangement uses TRBV20-1 and TRBJ2-7, with 9 bases that match TRBD2. Germline CDR1 and CDR2: DFQATT and SNEGSKA (reference sequence). The V and J ends lost 2 bases and 0 bases, in that order; junction bases with no gene match: 20. The CDR3 length is 20 residues. The CDR3 here is CSARPIVAGVGKGSSYEQYF. The CDR3 DNA reads TGCAGTGCTAGACCAATTGTAGCGGGAGTGGGTAAGGGGTCCTCCTACGAGCAGTACTTC.